The 29 T cell receptor beta chains in this list originate from one sample, sequenced in a study of OX40 agonist ivuxolimab in advanced cancers. The protocol was immunoSEQ multiplex PCR, while the TCRdb copy is restricted to in-frame clones and leaves out a portion. Of 40,000 or so clones in the sample, more than 80% were seen once. Here the sequenced sample was CD4+ or CD8+ T cells sorted from blood, taken in a trial of the OX40 agonist ivuxolimab. These receptors were taken from an adult with an advanced solid tumor such as melanoma, head and neck, liver or kidney cancer.

V and J are TRBV27 and TRBJ1-1, with unresolved D. The V end lost 4 bases, the J end lost 7 bases, and 22 bases lay between the germline ends. Germline CDR1 is MNHEY and CDR2 is SMNVEV (reference sequence). The CDR3 loop spans 16 amino acids. The CDR3 protein is CASSSLGLPGSGEAFF. Written as DNA, the CDR3 is TGTGCCAGCAGTTCACTAGGCCTACCCGGATCGGGTGAAGCTTTCTTT.

The chain couples TRBV4-2 to TRBJ2-7, with a tentative D call TRBD1 (5 bases). The germline CDR1 and CDR2 sequences are LGHNA and YNFKEQ. This CDR3 spans 15 amino acids. V was shortened by 3 bases and J by 1 base, with 13 bases between the two germline ends. The CDR3 protein is CASSQTRQPSYEQYF. CDR3 DNA: TGTGCCAGCAGCCAGACCAGACAGCCGTCCTACGAGCAGTACTTC.

The J gene is TRBJ2-3, the V gene TRBV18; 12 bases line up with TRBD1. The CDR3 contains 16 residues. J gave up 2 bases and V 4 bases, and 4 bases lay outside the gene matches. Germline V gives CDR1 KGHSH, CDR2 LQKENI. DNA of the CDR3: TGTGCCAGCTCACGTGCGGGACAGGGGGCCACAGATACGCAGTATTTT. Amino acid sequence: CASSRAGQGATDTQYF.

Of note for this clone: The same CDR3 is also encoded by other DNA sequences in this sample. CDR3 DNA sequence: TGTGCCAGCAGCTTAACAGCCTCTGGGGCCAACGTCCTGACTTTC. Amino acid sequence: CASSLTASGANVLTF. The chain uses TRBV7-3 and TRBJ2-6; no clear D. This CDR3 has 15 residues. V lost 0 bases to trimming and J lost 0 bases, with 3 bases between them. Germline V gene lookup returns CDR1 SGHTA and CDR2 FQGTGA.

This chain uses TRBV7-2 with TRBJ1-1, with D perhaps TRBD1 (5 bases). The CDR3 loop spans 13 amino acids. V was clipped by 5 bases and J by 11 bases, with 18 bases between them. Germline V gene sequence: CDR1 SGHTA, CDR2 FQGNSA. The CDR3 loop is CASSPGGGWAAFF. The CDR3 region has the DNA TGTGCCAGCAGCCCGGGGGGGGGATGGGCCGCTTTCTTT. Filled out from reference TRBV7-2 and TRBJ1-1, the complete variable domain reads GAGVSQSPSNKVTEKGKDVELRCDPISGHTALYWYRQSLGQGLEFLIYFQGNSAPDKSGLPSDRFSAERTGGSVSTLTIQRTQQEDSAVYLCASSPGGGWAAFFGQGTRLTVV.

The rearrangement joins TRBV9 to TRBJ1-1; D unresolved. The CDR3 totals 13 residues. The germline V gene has CDR1 SGDLS and CDR2 YYNGEE. V gave up 4 bases and J gave up 1 base, with 8 bases separating them. The CDR3 spells CASSSTPNTEAFF. Here the CDR3 DNA reads TGTGCCAGCAGCAGTACACCGAACACTGAAGCTTTCTTT.

This clone has just a few counts. This chain links TRBV5-1 with TRBJ2-2, with a tentative D call TRBD2 (6 bases). The V gene lost 0 bases and the J gene lost 4 bases, with 13 bases spanning the gap. The CDR3 loop spans 16 amino acids. Germline values: CDR1 SGHRS, CDR2 YFSETQ. As DNA, the CDR3 is TGCGCCAGCAGCTTGGTATCGGGGGAAAGCACCGGGGAGCTGTTTTTT. It yields the protein CASSLVSGESTGELFF. Filled out from reference TRBV5-1 and TRBJ2-2, the complete variable domain reads KAGVTQTPRYLIKTRGQQVTLSCSPISGHRSVSWYQQTPGQGLQFLFEYFSETQRNKGNFPGRFSGRQFSNSRSEMNVSTLELGDSALYLCASSLVSGESTGELFFGEGSRLTVL.

This clone was picked up a small number of times. The rearrangement uses TRBV29-1 and TRBJ1-1; 7 nucleotides agree with TRBD1. This CDR3 spans 13 amino acids. CDR1 SQVTM and CDR2 ANQGSEA come from the germline V gene. J lost 5 bases, V lost 2 bases, and 5 bases had no gene match. DNA for the CDR3: TGCAGCGTTGAATCAGGGGGAGGAACTGAAGCTTTCTTT. It encodes CSVESGGGTEAFF.

The chain joins TRBV2 to TRBJ1-5; D gene unclear. Germline V gene sequence: CDR1 SNHLY, CDR2 FYNNEI. The CDR3 sequence is 13 residues long. Trimming removed 6 bases at V and 7 bases at J, with 13 bases between. CDR3 residues: CASRAQSTQPQHF. The CDR3, as DNA: TGTGCCAGCAGGGCTCAGTCAACACAGCCCCAGCATTTT.

The chain uses TRBV2 and TRBJ2-7; perhaps D is TRBD1 or TRBD2 (5 bases each). The V and J ends lost 6 bases and 2 bases respectively, with 14 bases between them. This CDR3 is built from 14 residues. Germline values: CDR1 SNHLY, CDR2 FYNNEI. In DNA, the CDR3 is TGTGCCAGCAGAGTCAGACAGCGGACCTACGAGCAGTACTTC. It codes for CASRVRQRTYEQYF.

J is TRBJ1-2 and V is TRBV7-8; maybe TRBD1 (6 bases). From germline, CDR1 is SGHVS and CDR2 FQNEAQ. V was trimmed by 5 bases and J by 5 bases, leaving 21 bases between them. The CDR3 has 16 residues. CDR3 sequence reads: CASSPSRGEGWYGYTF. DNA for the CDR3: TGTGCCAGCAGCCCCTCGAGGGGGGAGGGGTGGTATGGCTACACCTTC.

This CDR3 is CASSQGAVSNEKLFF. The CDR3 coding sequence is TGCGCCAGCAGCCAAGGGGCGGTCTCTAATGAAAAACTGTTTTTT. This chain connects TRBV4-3 to TRBJ1-4; D is ambiguous. Trimming took 1 base from V and 3 from J, leaving 9 bases between them. Germline CDR1 LGHNA, CDR2 YSLEER. The CDR3 is made up of 15 amino acids.

This sequence joins TRBV6-1 and TRBJ1-2, with TRBD1 matching over 8 bases. Germline V CDR1 and CDR2: MNHNS, SASEGT. This CDR3 is built from 13 residues. V shed 8 bases, J shed 8 bases, and the junction held 10 bases outside the gene matches. The CDR3, as DNA: TGTGCCAGCGGTAACAGGGGGACGTGGGGCTACACCTTC. This encodes CASGNRGTWGYTF.

The chain employs TRBV10-2 and TRBJ2-2; D possibly uses TRBD1 or TRBD2 (5 bases each). Germline V gene sequence: CDR1 WSHSY, CDR2 SAAADI. Between the trimmed V and J ends, which lost 8 bases and 3 bases, there was a span of 16 bases. CDR3 length: 15 amino acids. The CDR3 reads CASGGRDVDTGELFF. The CDR3 DNA reads as TGCGCCAGCGGTGGCAGGGACGTTGACACCGGGGAGCTGTTTTTT.

The rearrangement joins TRBV6-5 to TRBJ2-7, with 11 bases lining up with TRBD2. CDR1 is MNHEY and CDR2 is SVGAGI in the germline V gene. This CDR3 region has 16 residues. V dropped 4 bases and J dropped 1; count of bases not matched to a gene: 6. The CDR3 loop is CASSSSRLAGSYEQYF. CDR3 nucleotides: TGTGCCAGCAGTTCCAGCAGACTAGCGGGGTCCTACGAGCAGTACTTC.

CDR3 amino acids: CASSFPGTGVRTEAFF. The CDR3 nucleotides read TGTGCCAGCAGCTTTCCCGGGACAGGGGTAAGGACTGAAGCTTTCTTT. The rearrangement links TRBV5-4 to TRBJ1-1; TRBD1 matches at 10 bases. Per germline, CDR1 SGHNT and CDR2 YYREEE (reference sequence). V shed 2 bases and J 5 bases; nucleotides not matched to a gene: 9. The CDR3 spans 16 residues. Complete variable domain (other parts from reference TRBV5-4 and TRBJ1-1): ETGVTQSPTHLIKTRGQQVTLRCSSQSGHNTVSWYQQALGQGPQFIFQYYREEENGRGNFPPRFSGLQFPNYSSELNVNALELDDSALYLCASSFPGTGVRTEAFFGQGTRLTVV.

The chain recombines TRBV7-2 with TRBJ1-4; D not resolved. The CDR3 loop spans 15 amino acids. Germline CDR1 and CDR2: SGHTA and FQGNSA. V gave up 3 bases and J gave up 9 bases, with 17 bases separating them. The CDR3 reads CASSFGWAAGQKLFF. For the CDR3, the DNA is TGTGCCAGCAGCTTCGGTTGGGCCGCCGGTCAAAAACTGTTTTTT. Drawing the rest from reference TRBV7-2 and TRBJ1-4, the complete variable domain is GAGVSQSPSNKVTEKGKDVELRCDPISGHTALYWYRQSLGQGLEFLIYFQGNSAPDKSGLPSDRFSAERTGGSVSTLTIQRTQQEDSAVYLCASSFGWAAGQKLFFGSGTQLSVL.

In DNA form, the CDR3 reads TGCAGCATCGGGGGAGGCCAAGAGACCCAGTACTTC. Translating gives CSIGGGQETQYF. The J gene is TRBJ2-5, the V gene TRBV29-1; D perhaps matches TRBD2 (6 bases). Trimming shortened V by 8 bases and J by 1 base, and 11 bases separated the two germline ends. The length of the CDR3 is 12 residues. Germline CDR1 SQVTM, CDR2 ANQGSEA. The full variable domain, rest sourced from reference TRBV29-1 and TRBJ2-5, is SAVISQKPSRDICQRGTSLTIQCQVDSQVTMMFWYRQQPGQSLTLIATANQGSEATYESGFVIDKFPISRPNLTFSTLTVSNMSPEDSSIYLCSIGGGQETQYFGPGTRLLVL.

This chain joins TRBV20-1 and TRBJ2-3; tentative D call: TRBD2 (6 bases). The CDR3 extends over 11 amino acids. Germline values: CDR1 DFQATT, CDR2 SNEGSKA (reference sequence). V lost 7 bases and J 7 bases, leaving 12 bases between the germline ends. The DNA for the CDR3 is TGCAGTGGCGGGGACGCTAATACGCAGTATTTT. Amino acid sequence: CSGGDANTQYF.

This chain links TRBV6-6 with TRBJ1-5; the match to TRBD1 covers 7 bases. The CDR3 contains 16 residues. V was pared by 5 bases and J by 1 base, with 8 bases of the junction left unmatched. Germline assignment: CDR1 MNHNY and CDR2 SVGAGI (reference sequence). In DNA, the CDR3 is TGTGCCAGCAGTCCCTTCAGGGGGGCAAGCAATCAGCCCCAGCATTTT. This codes for CASSPFRGASNQPQHF.

The chain combines TRBV6-5 with TRBJ1-1; a possible D gene is TRBD1 (5 bases). The CDR3 runs to 14 residues. V lost 5 bases to trimming and J lost 7 bases, with 17 bases between them. Germline loops: CDR1 MNHEY, CDR2 SVGAGI. The CDR3 reads CASSNRRGLDEAFF. The CDR3 DNA follows: TGTGCCAGCAGTAACCGGCGGGGACTGGATGAAGCTTTCTTT.

The rearrangement uses TRBV4-2 and TRBJ2-1; 9 nucleotides align to TRBD2. V trimming: 0 bases; J trimming: 6 bases; junction bases outside the gene matches: 9. The CDR3 length is 17 residues. Germline lookup yields CDR1 LGHNA and CDR2 YNFKEQ. The chain's CDR3 is CASSQDWGGGATNEQFF. The CDR3 coding sequence is TGTGCCAGCAGCCAAGATTGGGGCGGGGGGGCGACCAATGAGCAGTTCTTC.

This chain connects TRBV6-1 to TRBJ1-3; the match to TRBD1 covers 7 bases. CDR1 MNHNS and CDR2 SASEGT come from the germline V gene. With 6 bases clipped from V and 2 bases from J, the junction kept 4 bases outside the gene matches. There are 14 residues in the CDR3. The chain's CDR3 is CASSSGQAGNTIYF. DNA of the CDR3: TGTGCCAGCAGCTCTGGACAGGCTGGAAACACCATATATTTT.

The rearrangement links TRBV5-4 to TRBJ2-1, with D unresolved. Germline CDR1 SGHNT, CDR2 YYREEE (reference sequence). This CDR3 spans 13 amino acids. The germline V and J ends were trimmed by 5 bases and 10 bases, with 16 bases remaining between them. This chain's CDR3 is CASRDRSNSEQFF. CDR3 nucleotide sequence: TGTGCCAGCAGAGACCGTAGTAATTCGGAGCAGTTCTTC.

The genes are TRBV7-2 and TRBJ2-7; unclear D gene. The CDR3 is 13 residues long. Germline V gene data show CDR1 as SGHTA and CDR2 as FQGNSA. V was pared by 1 base and J by 4 bases, with 8 bases between. The CDR3 loop is CASSLGPQYEQYF. The CDR3, as DNA: TGTGCCAGCAGCTTAGGGCCACAATACGAGCAGTACTTC.

As DNA, the CDR3 is TGCGCCAGCAGCTTGGATCCCGTCGGCTCCTATAATTCACCCCTCCACTTT. Encoded protein: CASSLDPVGSYNSPLHF. The chain joins TRBV5-1 to TRBJ1-6; D remains ambiguous. Germline loops: CDR1 SGHRS, CDR2 YFSETQ. Trimming pared 0 bases from V and 0 bases from J, leaving 10 bases between. The CDR3 runs 17 residues.

This chain joins TRBV6-1 and TRBJ2-3, with unresolved D. CDR1 and CDR2 from the germline V gene are MNHNS and SASEGT. V lost 4 bases, J lost 6 bases, and 8 bases lay in between. The CDR3 is made up of 12 amino acids. The CDR3 coding sequence is TGTGCCAGCAGTGTCGGTGGGGATACGCAGTATTTT. This translates into CASSVGGDTQYF.

This clone showed up just once. The gene calls are TRBV5-4 and TRBJ2-2; TRBD2 might be the D (6 bases). The CDR3 is 16 residues long. Germline V gene sequence: CDR1 SGHNT, CDR2 YYREEE (reference sequence). V was pared by 0 bases and J by 4 bases, with 13 bases between. The CDR3 coding sequence is TGTGCCAGCAGCTTGGTGGGGGGAATAGCCACCGGGGAGCTGTTTTTT. This sequence encodes CASSLVGGIATGELFF.

This chain joins TRBV21-1 and TRBJ2-2; TRBD1, the table's D call, lacks a check against the DNA. TRBV21-1 is given as a pseudogene. CDR3 size: 16 residues. CDR3: CASSKEKGRATGELFF. The CDR3 nucleotides read TGTGCCAGCAGCAAAGAAAAGGGGCGCGCCACCGGGGAGCTGTTTTTT.